This TCR beta chain derives from a study of shared clonotypes between healthy human individuals. Findings and limits, study-wide: Naive subsets generally had larger estimated richness than memory subsets. Some clonotypes were shared by all four sorted-subset donors, while others were not shared. The non-shared ones had lower generation probabilities than the shared ones.

Some clones are missing from TCRdb's copy, which holds only in-frame ones; the method was immunoSEQ multiplex PCR. The sample holds 2 million to 2.5 million clones; under 97% are singletons and the top ten take roughly 0.13%. Concerning this clone itself: Its specificity is unknown.

Germline CDR1 reads MNHNY; CDR2 reads SVGAGI (reference sequence). This CDR3 is built from 13 residues. Trimming took 10 bases from V and 0 from J, leaving 13 bases between them. This chain connects TRBV6-6 to TRBJ2-7; D could derive from TRBD1 or TRBD2 (5 bases each). The sequencing input was naive CD4+ T cells sorted from blood. Subset noted: CD45RA+ positively selected. The TCR was taken from a man between 18 and 29 years old in good health. Here the CDR3 DNA reads TGTGCCACCACGGGACCAAGCTCCTACGAGCAGTACTTC. It is translated as CATTGPSSYEQYF.